The TCR beta chain under discussion was sequenced for a study of somatic mutations in cytotoxic T cells in rheumatoid arthritis. Study information: Right after diagnosis, and before any treatment had started, patient peripheral blood (about 29 ml EDTA) was drawn.

The CDR3 is made up of 16 amino acids. V dropped 5 bases and J dropped 1; count of bases not matched to a gene: 4. The germline CDR1 and CDR2 sequences are SNHLY and FYNNEI. Isolating CD4+ and CD8+ cells involved positive magnetic bead selection on an AutoMACS. Their purity was then checked by flow cytometry. The table came from immunoSEQ multiplex PCR; TCRdb's copy has only in-frame clones and leaves some out. The sample records 23,000 or so clones, approximately 78% being singletons. Notes on the study in general: With age, CD8+ clonality increased in rheumatoid arthritis patients, whereas no such increase appeared in healthy controls. A slight TRBV07 underrepresentation in rheumatoid arthritis patients was reported without multiple-comparison adjustment.

In the case of this clone: Its antigen is as yet unknown.

This chain links TRBV2 with TRBJ2-3, with 12 bases matching TRBD2. Sequenced sample: CD8+ T cells sorted from blood. The sequence was obtained from an adult with rheumatoid arthritis. CDR3 protein: CASSLRTSGGTDTQYF. The CDR3 coding sequence is TGTGCCAGCAGTCTTAGGACTAGCGGGGGCACAGATACGCAGTATTTT.